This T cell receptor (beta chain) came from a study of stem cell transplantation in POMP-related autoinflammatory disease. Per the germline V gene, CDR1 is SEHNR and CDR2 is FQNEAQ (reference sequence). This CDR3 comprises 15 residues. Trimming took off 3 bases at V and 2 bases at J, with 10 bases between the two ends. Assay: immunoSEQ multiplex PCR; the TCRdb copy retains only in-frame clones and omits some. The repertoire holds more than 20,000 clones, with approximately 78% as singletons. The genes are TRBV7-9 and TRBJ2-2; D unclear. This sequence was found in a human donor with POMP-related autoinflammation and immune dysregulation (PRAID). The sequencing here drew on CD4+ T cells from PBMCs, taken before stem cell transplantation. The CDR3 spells CASSFLGSNTGELFF. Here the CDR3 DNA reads TGTGCCAGCAGCTTTTTAGGGTCTAACACCGGGGAGCTGTTTTTT.